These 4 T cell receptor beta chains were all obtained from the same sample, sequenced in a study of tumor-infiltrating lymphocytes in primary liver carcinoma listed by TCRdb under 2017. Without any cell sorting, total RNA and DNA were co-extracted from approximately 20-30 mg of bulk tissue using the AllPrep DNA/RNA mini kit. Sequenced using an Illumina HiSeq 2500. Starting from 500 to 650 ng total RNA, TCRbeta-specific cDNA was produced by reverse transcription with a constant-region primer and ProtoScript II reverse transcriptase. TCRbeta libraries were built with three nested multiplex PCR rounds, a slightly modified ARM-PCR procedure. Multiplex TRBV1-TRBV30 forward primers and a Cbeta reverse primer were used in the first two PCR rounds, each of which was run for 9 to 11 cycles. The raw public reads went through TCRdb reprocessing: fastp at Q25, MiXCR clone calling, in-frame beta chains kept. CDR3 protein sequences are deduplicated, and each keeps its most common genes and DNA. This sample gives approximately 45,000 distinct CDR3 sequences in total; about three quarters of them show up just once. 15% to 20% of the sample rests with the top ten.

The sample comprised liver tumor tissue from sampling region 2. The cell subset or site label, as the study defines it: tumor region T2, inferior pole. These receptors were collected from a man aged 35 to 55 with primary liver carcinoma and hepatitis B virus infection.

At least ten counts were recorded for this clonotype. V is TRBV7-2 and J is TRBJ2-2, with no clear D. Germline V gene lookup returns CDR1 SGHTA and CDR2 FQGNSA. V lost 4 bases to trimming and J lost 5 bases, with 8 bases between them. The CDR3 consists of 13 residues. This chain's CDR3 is CASSSQLTGELFF. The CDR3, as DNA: TGTGCCAGCAGCTCCCAACTGACCGGGGAGCTGTTTTTT.

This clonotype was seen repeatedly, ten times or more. The CDR3 DNA reads as TGTGCCAGTAGTATCTGGGGGCTGGACACTGAAGCTTTCTTT. Its protein is CASSIWGLDTEAFF. The chain uses TRBV19 and TRBJ1-1; D possibly corresponds to TRBD1 (6 bases). CDR3 length: 14 amino acids. Germline loops: CDR1 LNHDA, CDR2 SQIVND (reference sequence). Trimming took 3 bases from V and 3 from J, leaving 11 bases between them.

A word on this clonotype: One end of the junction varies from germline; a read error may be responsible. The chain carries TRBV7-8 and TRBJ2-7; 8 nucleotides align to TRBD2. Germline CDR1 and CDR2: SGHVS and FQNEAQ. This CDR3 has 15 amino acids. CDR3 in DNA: TGTGACACCAGCGTAACTAGCGGAGCTAGGTCCGAGCAGTATTTC. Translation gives CDTSVTSGARSEQYF.

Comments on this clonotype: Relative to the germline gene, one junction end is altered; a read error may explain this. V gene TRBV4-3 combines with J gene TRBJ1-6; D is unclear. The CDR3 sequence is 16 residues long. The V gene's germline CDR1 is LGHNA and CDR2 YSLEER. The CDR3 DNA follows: TGCGCCGGCAGTCAAGCACAAACCGTCGATAATTCGCCCCTCCACTTT. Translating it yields CAGSQAQTVDNSPLHF.